Following are 18 T cell receptor beta chains from one sample sequenced in a study of blood T cell repertoires in COVID-19. Sequenced by immunoSEQ multiplex PCR; TCRdb stores in-frame clones only, minus some. The sample records 50,000 or so clones, over 75% being singletons. Sequences were obtained from peripheral blood. These receptors came from a man aged 35-49 years with active COVID-19.

The rearrangement links TRBV3-1 (or the pseudogene TRBV3-2) to TRBJ1-1; D unclear. The CDR3 totals 15 residues. Deletions cut 1 base from V and 1 base from J, with 10 bases between. Germline CDR1 reads LGHDT; CDR2 reads YNNKEL (reference sequence). The CDR3 DNA sequence: TGTGCCAGCAGCCAAGGTGCGGCGAGGAACACTGAAGCTTTCTTT. It specifies CASSQGAARNTEAFF.

This chain uses TRBV27 with TRBJ1-4, with D unresolved. V lost 0 bases, J lost 3 bases, and 8 bases lay in between. This CDR3 comprises 15 residues. Germline loops: CDR1 MNHEY, CDR2 SMNVEV (reference sequence). For the CDR3, the DNA is TGTGCCAGCAGTTTATCCCGACGGGCTAATGAAAAACTGTTTTTT. Translation gives CASSLSRRANEKLFF.

J is TRBJ2-1 and V is TRBV27; TRBD2 agrees at 16 bases. Germline values: CDR1 MNHEY, CDR2 SMNVEV (reference sequence). The CDR3 has 17 residues. The V segment lost 4 bases and the J segment 9 bases; nucleotides outside the gene matches: 9. CDR3 protein: CASSSWGGTSGRGEQFF. The CDR3 nucleotides read TGTGCCAGCAGTTCTTGGGGGGGGACTAGCGGGAGGGGTGAGCAGTTCTTC.

The rearrangement joins TRBV19 to TRBJ1-5, with TRBD1 matching 9 bases. V shed 5 bases and J 5 bases; nucleotides not matched to a gene: 13. This CDR3 is 17 amino acids long. Germline V CDR1 and CDR2: LNHDA, SQIVND (reference sequence). DNA for the CDR3: TGTGCCAGTAGTCTCTTAACAGGGGGCGCGTTTGATCAGCCCCAGCATTTT. Amino acid sequence: CASSLLTGGAFDQPQHF.

The chain links TRBV6-5 to TRBJ2-1, with D hard to call. Trimming left V 6 bases short and J 2 bases short, with 11 bases between. The length of the CDR3 is 14 residues. Germline V gene sequence: CDR1 MNHEY, CDR2 SVGAGI. CDR3 sequence (DNA): TGTGCCAGCAGCTTAACTCGCCCCTACAATGAGCAGTTCTTC. Translating gives CASSLTRPYNEQFF.

The chain joins TRBV5-4 to TRBJ2-1; D possibly corresponds to TRBD1 (6 bases). Germline V gene sequence: CDR1 SGHNT, CDR2 YYREEE (reference sequence). The CDR3 covers 12 residues. Trimming took off 2 bases at V and 9 bases at J, with 9 bases between the two ends. The chain's CDR3 is CASSFTGFEQFF. The CDR3 region has the DNA TGTGCCAGCAGCTTCACAGGGTTTGAGCAGTTCTTC.

The table lists this clone with many counts. This sequence joins TRBV27 and TRBJ2-1; 13 bases fit TRBD2. The J segment lost 6 bases and the V segment lost 5 bases, leaving 16 bases of the junction unmatched. The CDR3 runs 19 residues. Germline values: CDR1 MNHEY, CDR2 SMNVEV (reference sequence). The CDR3 region has the DNA TGTGCCAGCAGTCAACTAATGCCGGGACTAGCGGGACTCTCCAATGAGCAGTTCTTC. This sequence encodes CASSQLMPGLAGLSNEQFF.

The chain has TRBV18 and TRBJ2-1; TRBD2 aligns across 10 bases. CDR1 and CDR2 from the germline V gene are KGHSH and LQKENI. The J segment lost 1 base and the V segment lost 3 bases, leaving 3 bases of the junction unmatched. This CDR3 region has 16 residues. CDR3 bases: TGTGCCAGCTCACCCAGCGGGAGGGCATCCTACAATGAGCAGTTCTTC. Amino acid sequence: CASSPSGRASYNEQFF.

The rearrangement uses TRBV28 and TRBJ2-1, with a weak D call TRBD2 (5 bases). Germline values: CDR1 MDHEN, CDR2 SYDVKM. The CDR3 has 14 amino acids. Trimming removed 7 bases from V and 3 bases from J, with 13 bases in between. Here the CDR3 DNA reads TGTGCCAGCACCGAAGAGGCGGGCTACAATGAGCAGTTCTTC. Its protein product is CASTEEAGYNEQFF.

This clone was detected only once. This chain links TRBV30 with TRBJ2-1, with D maybe TRBD2 (5 bases). Trimming removed 3 bases from V and 8 bases from J, with 11 bases in between. Per germline, CDR1 GTSNPN and CDR2 SVGIG (reference sequence). CDR3 length equals 12 residues. The CDR3 sequence: CAWSPQRDEQFF. The CDR3 DNA reads TGTGCCTGGAGCCCCCAGAGGGATGAGCAGTTCTTC.

The chain carries TRBV7-8 and TRBJ1-1, with D possibly being TRBD1 (5 bases). V lost 5 bases, J lost 7 bases, and 14 bases lay in between. CDR1 is SGHVS and CDR2 is FQNEAQ in the germline V gene. The CDR3 consists of 13 residues. The CDR3 coding sequence is TGTGCCAGCAGCCCTCACGGGGGAGGTGAAGCTTTCTTT. Translation: CASSPHGGGEAFF.

Here the CDR3 DNA reads TGTGCCACCAGTCTGACCGGGACAGATGACACCGGGGAGCTGTTTTTT. Protein sequence: CATSLTGTDDTGELFF. V and J are TRBV15 and TRBJ2-2, with 7 bases matching TRBD1. V trimming: 6 bases; J trimming: 3 bases; junction bases outside the gene matches: 10. The CDR3 length is 16 residues. From germline, CDR1 is LNHNV and CDR2 YYDKDF (reference sequence).

This chain connects TRBV19 to TRBJ1-2; perhaps TRBD1 as D (5 bases). Trimming pared 8 bases from V and 8 bases from J, leaving 21 bases between. This CDR3 contains 14 residues. Germline V lookup: CDR1 LNHDA, CDR2 SQIVND (reference sequence). CDR3 bases: TGTGCCAGTGGAGAGGCCTTAGGGGCGCGGGGCTACACCTTC. It encodes CASGEALGARGYTF.

This chain joins TRBV11-2 and TRBJ1-1; the D is unclear. The V gene lost 6 bases and the J gene lost 3 bases, with 11 bases spanning the gap. The germline gives CDR1 SGHAT, CDR2 FQNNGV. The CDR3 is 13 residues long. The CDR3 reads CASSSNQDTEAFF. As DNA, the CDR3 is TGTGCCAGCAGTTCAAACCAGGACACTGAAGCTTTCTTT.

Here the CDR3 reads CASSERGAYQETQYF. The DNA of the CDR3 is TGTGCCAGCAGTGAACGCGGGGCATACCAAGAGACCCAGTACTTC. This chain joins TRBV2 and TRBJ2-5; maybe TRBD2 (6 bases). Trimming took off 2 bases at V and 0 bases at J, with 10 bases between the two ends. The CDR3 has 15 residues. Germline-derived CDR1 and CDR2 are SNHLY and FYNNEI. Together with reference TRBV2 and TRBJ2-5, the CDR3 gives the full variable domain: EPEVTQTPSHQVTQMGQEVILRCVPISNHLYFYWYRQILGQKVEFLVSFYNNEISEKSEIFDDQFSVERPDGSNFTLKIRSTKLEDSAMYFCASSERGAYQETQYFGPGTRLLVL.

V and J are TRBV7-3 and TRBJ2-1; D not resolved. Trimming removed 3 bases at V and 6 bases at J, with 9 bases between. Germline V gene sequence: CDR1 SGHTA, CDR2 FQGTGA. The CDR3 has 13 amino acids. The CDR3 DNA follows: TGTGCCAGCAGCTTTTCAGCTAGCAATGAGCAGTTCTTC. Protein: CASSFSASNEQFF. Full variable domain (missing parts from reference TRBV7-3 and TRBJ2-1): GAGVSQTPSNKVTEKGKYVELRCDPISGHTALYWYRQSLGQGPEFLIYFQGTGAADDSGLPNDRFFAVRPEGSVSTLKIQRTERGDSAVYLCASSFSASNEQFFGPGTRLTVL.

Here the CDR3 DNA reads TGTGCCAGCAGCTCCGGACAGAGAGAGACCCAGTACTTC. Amino acids: CASSSGQRETQYF. The V and J genes are TRBV7-3 and TRBJ2-5; D might be TRBD1 (6 bases). This CDR3 region has 13 residues. V lost 4 bases and J lost 4, with 10 bases in between. The germline gives CDR1 SGHTA, CDR2 FQGTGA.

The rearrangement joins TRBV28 to TRBJ2-7; D is perhaps TRBD1 (6 bases). This CDR3 region has 14 residues. The germline CDR1 and CDR2 sequences are MDHEN and SYDVKM. V lost 5 bases to trimming and J lost 7 bases, with 18 bases between them. CDR3 coding DNA: TGTGCCAGCAGTCGACAGGTCCCACCTTGGGAGCAGTACTTC. As protein: CASSRQVPPWEQYF.